The clone carrying this TCR beta chain turned up a few times. Antigen: not known. This sample was taken from a study of Graves' ophthalmopathy and Graves' hyperthyroidism. The study's findings and limits: Discrimination between ophthalmopathy and stable hyperthyroidism by a 13-signature model showed about 89% sensitivity and roughly 81% specificity. Most expanded clonotypes in thyroid above 0.001 frequency also showed up in blood.

8.5 to 10 ml of fresh blood yielded the PBMCs by density gradient. Trimming took 3 bases from V and 7 from J, leaving 9 bases between them. Per the germline V gene, CDR1 is SGHTA and CDR2 is FQGTGA. This CDR3 spans 13 amino acids. RNA transcripts provided the template for amplifying TCR beta CDR3 regions. First-round RT-PCR used HTBI primers; second-round multiplex PCR followed. TCRdb re-called the multiplex PCR reads with MiXCR, one entry per CDR3 protein. The sample yields about 230,000 distinct CDR3 sequences, about 46% seen once. Sequencing was performed on peripheral blood. The chain employs TRBV7-3 and TRBJ2-2, with TRBD1 as a possible D gene (5 bases). The TCR sequence derives from an adult man with Graves' ophthalmopathy. CDR3 DNA: TGTGCCAGCAGCTTGGGGCCCAACGGGGAGCTGTTTTTT. Residues: CASSLGPNGELFF.